This paragraph reports one T cell receptor (beta chain). It lacks a known antigen. The record has no base qualities; no much larger clone is one base away. There are 17 amino acids in the CDR3, from cysteine to phenylalanine inclusive. The only DNA kept is the CDR3, 51 bases in frame from the first base. After removal of 4 bases from V and 3 bases from J, the junction retains 9 bases not matched to a gene. The CDR1 and CDR2 encoded by the germline V gene are SGHTA and FQGNSA. This sample is part of a study of T cells in Graves' hyperthyroidism and ophthalmopathy (dated by TCRdb to the late 2010s). Study-wide context: Peripheral blood samples were taken at the time of initial diagnosis, prior to any treatment. According to the paper, TCR Vbeta CDR3 sequencing was carried out on 135 peripheral blood samples, which came from about 45 ophthalmopathy, fewer than 80 hyperthyroidism and approximately 17 progressor patients. After blood sampling, hyperthyroidism patients were treated with methimazole at a starting dose of 30 mg daily, and ophthalmopathy patients were treated with high-dose intravenous methylprednisolone. To identify TCR V-J signatures that set the groups apart, the researchers used a discovery cohort of 100 patients, made up of 40 to 45 with Graves' ophthalmopathy and about 59 with stable Graves' hyperthyroidism. An independent validation cohort of 18 to 20 hyperthyroidism patients and 17 patients who later progressed to ophthalmopathy tested prospective prediction of ophthalmopathy. For training and testing, the 100 or so patients in the discovery cohort were randomly divided in a 7:3 ratio. The study also compared thyroid tissue and blood T-cell repertoires from 5 to 7 Graves' hyperthyroidism patients. General findings and caveats noted by the study authors: During validation, the model predicted progression to ophthalmopathy a median of approximately 6.5 months ahead of onset, with just under 71% sensitivity and about 75% specificity. Sample size was not statistically predetermined, and blinding of investigators to group allocation was not performed. Most expanded thyroid clonotypes (frequency above 0.001) were also detected in blood, a finding suggesting that blood repertoires may reflect thyroid immune responses. In cross-validation, a model built on a 13 V-J signature told ophthalmopathy apart from stable hyperthyroidism with approximately 90% sensitivity and approximately 84% specificity, and in testing the same model reached 80%/75%.

Stable Graves' hyperthyroidism was defined as the absence of progression to ophthalmopathy over 18 months of follow-up. The hyperthyroidism patients were between 18 and 65 years old and newly diagnosed, with a disease duration of less than 2 months. Exclusion was applied to patients with uncontrolled infections, other autoimmune diseases, pregnancy or lactation. Diagnoses relied on clinical symptoms, serum thyroxine and TRAb, thyroid ultrasound and orbital computed tomography. Ficoll-Paque density gradient centrifugation was used to isolate PBMCs from approximately 11 ml of fresh peripheral blood. Total RNA was extracted using Trizol reagent, and RNA quality was assessed on an Agilent 2100 Bioanalyzer. The TCR beta CDR3 regions were amplified from the RNA transcripts. For the first round of RT-PCR on the TCR CDR3, the HTBI primer set was used together with the Qiagen OneStep RT-PCR kit. Libraries were constructed in a second round of multiplex PCR, after which size selection and purification were performed. Libraries were sequenced paired-end with 100 bp reads on an Illumina HiSeq2000. The authors' analysis ran thus. Raw data were processed with SOAPnuke, discarding reads with adapters, uncalled bases, mean Phred below 15, or no exact constant-primer or identifier match. COPE v1.2.5 was used to merge the high-quality paired reads, and each unique nucleotide sequence was defined as a clonotype. MiTCR v1.1 was used to align clonotypes to the IMGT TRBV, TRBD and TRBJ reference segments. The analysis included only V-J combinations with a frequency above 0.0001, which together covered approximately 99% of the repertoires. A TCS score was defined as the ratio of F50 (clonal expansion) to E x V (chaos), with BLOSUM62-based TCRdist applied between CDR3 peptides within each V-J. Welch's t-statistics and random forest reduced around 510 V-J features to some 14, which were used in a naive Bayes classifier (R e1071). TCRdb applied fastp at Q25 and MiXCR to the public reads, then kept only in-frame beta chains. Rows matching on CDR3 protein sequence are summarized as one entry with the most common DNA and genes. In this record, the V and J calls reflect TCRdb's handling and not the investigators' own analysis. The sample data list under 550,000 distinct CDR3 sequences, and 12% to 15% of these were observed just once. 5% to 6.5% of the sample rests with the top ten.

Recombination joined TRBV7-2 with TRBJ2-3, with 11 bases matching TRBD2. The sample taken for sequencing was blood. This clonotype was sampled from a woman aged 18-30 years with Graves' hyperthyroidism. For the CDR3, the sequence is CASSSVAGGVGTDTQYF. The nucleotides read TGTGCCAGCAGCTCCGTAGCGGGGGGGGTTGGGACAGATACGCAGTATTTT.